This T cell receptor beta chain was recorded in a study of blood T cell repertoires in COVID-19. Study in general: Samples taken during acute and convalescent COVID-19 were collected in the United States, Italy and Spain.

Only in-frame clones appear in the TCRdb table, and some are missing; sequencing was by immunoSEQ multiplex PCR. The sample contains around 120,000 clones, about 85% of which appear only once. The source is an elderly man with acute or convalescent COVID-19. Material for sequencing was peripheral blood.

CDR3 DNA: TGTGCCAGCTCACCTGAGGCAGGGCCTCGCGAAAAACTGTTTTTT. Protein sequence: CASSPEAGPREKLFF. The rearrangement links TRBV18 to TRBJ1-4, with a possible D match to TRBD1 (5 bases). Per germline, CDR1 KGHSH and CDR2 LQKENI. The CDR3 extends over 15 amino acids. V lost 3 bases to trimming and J lost 8 bases, with 16 bases between them.